These T cell receptor beta chains were read from a single sample in a study of human T cells and chemical hapten exposure. TCRdb redid the calling of the RACE reads with MiXCR, one entry per CDR3 protein. The sample shows a few hundred thousand distinct CDR3 sequences, approximately 5.8% of them seen only once. The sample in question was whole blood, obtained in connection with sensitization to the hapten diphenylcyclopropenone (DPC). These receptors originate from a woman aged 18-29 years with alopecia areata. Some clones in this sample may be carry-over from other donors' samples. Both conserved end residues are part of each CDR3. Each record gives: clone size, D gene, V gene, J gene, CDR3 DNA, CDR3 protein. The D gene is left open where the match is weak. The listing skips clone size in some rows; elsewhere it reads once, few, many or a size class.

few,-,TRBV12-3/TRBV12-4,TRBJ1-3,TGTGCCAGCAGTTTCGGGGACGGTGTCTCTGGAAACACCATATATTTT,CASSFGDGVSGNTIYF
once,TRBD1,TRBV18,TRBJ2-7,TGTGCCAGCTCACCTCCGGACAGGGGATTCTACGAGCAGTACTTC,CASSPPDRGFYEQYF
few,-,TRBV5-6,TRBJ1-2,TGTGCCAGCAGCTTACCTGTCCTCCGGGCAGGGAATAACTATGGCTACACCTTC,CASSLPVLRAGNNYGYTF
many,TRBD1,TRBV28,TRBJ2-3,TGTGCCAGCAGTGGGGGACAGGGCGTCCCAGATACGCAGTATTTT,CASSGGQGVPDTQYF
few,-,TRBV7-3,TRBJ1-1,TGTGCCAGCAGGAATAGCCTCGGCCAGGGCCCTTGGGCTGAAGCTTTCTTT,CASRNSLGQGPWAEAFF
few,-,TRBV4-3,TRBJ2-7,TGCGCCAGCAGCCAAGGCGGGCACGAGCAGTACTTC,CASSQGGHEQYF
-,-,TRBV18,TRBJ1-4,TGTGCCAGCTCACCCTTCCTAACGGGGTCAAAGGAAAAACTGTTTTTT,CASSPFLTGSKEKLFF
-,-,TRBV6-5,TRBJ1-2,TGTGCCAGCAGTTACACCTCACTGATTACAAACTATGGCTACACCTTC,CASSYTSLITNYGYTF
few,-,TRBV6-2/TRBV6-3,TRBJ1-6,TGTGCCAGCAGTTACGTGGATTGGGGTTCCCCCCTCCACTTT,CASSYVDWGSPLHF
many,TRBD1,TRBV6-2/TRBV6-3,TRBJ1-2,TGTGCCAGCAGTGCTGACAGGGCACCATCCCTCTATGGCTACACCTTC,CASSADRAPSLYGYTF
-,TRBD1,TRBV18,TRBJ1-6,TGTGCCAGCTCACCCGATGAACAGGGGGCCTATAATTCACCCCTCCACTTT,CASSPDEQGAYNSPLHF
many,-,TRBV7-9,TRBJ2-7,TGTGCCAGCAGCCCTGCGGGACACCTTTACGAGCAGTACTTC,CASSPAGHLYEQYF
few,TRBD2,TRBV5-1,TRBJ2-1,TGCGCCAGCAGCGTACTCAGCGGGGGGCTTTACAATGAGCAGTTCTTC,CASSVLSGGLYNEQFF
many,TRBD1,TRBV27,TRBJ1-5,TGTGCCAGCAGTTTATCCGACAGGGTCAATCAGCCCCAGCATTTT,CASSLSDRVNQPQHF
-,-,TRBV20-1,TRBJ2-7,TGCAGTGCTAGTCTCAAGGGAGGGGGTGACTACGAGCAGTACTTC,CSASLKGGGDYEQYF
-,-,TRBV27,TRBJ1-1,TGTGCCAGCAGTAAAACAGGGTCGACTGAAGCTTTCTTT,CASSKTGSTEAFF
-,-,TRBV27,TRBJ2-6,TGTGCCAGCAGTTTAGAGGTGCAGGGCCCACCTGGGGCCAACGTCCTGACTTTC,CASSLEVQGPPGANVLTF
-,TRBD1,TRBV5-6,TRBJ1-1,TGTGCCAGCAGCTCCCCCCCCGGGACAGGCACTGAAGCTTTCTTT,CASSSPPGTGTEAFF
many,-,TRBV19,TRBJ2-7,TGTGCCAGTAGTCCTGACCTAACCTACGAGCAGTACTTC,CASSPDLTYEQYF
many,-,TRBV6-1,TRBJ1-1,TGTGCCAGCTGGACGTTCGTATCGGCTTTCTTT,CASWTFVSAFF
many,TRBD1,TRBV9,TRBJ2-1,TGTGCCAGCTGCCGGGACAGGGGAAATGAGCAGTTCTTC,CASCRDRGNEQFF
few,-,TRBV20-1,TRBJ2-5,TGCAGTGCTAGACTGCGGCAGTTACAGACCCAGTACTTC,CSARLRQLQTQYF
many,-,TRBV6-5,TRBJ2-3,TGTGCCAGCAGTTCCAGTAAGGGGGGTACGCAGTATTTT,CASSSSKGGTQYF
few,-,TRBV19,TRBJ2-6,TGTGCCAGTAGTATACTGGCTAAAAGCTCTGGGGCCAACGTCCTGACTTTC,CASSILAKSSGANVLTF
many,-,TRBV20-1,TRBJ1-2,TGCAGTGCTAGAGAGTCCGGCTATGGCTACACCTTC,CSARESGYGYTF
many,-,TRBV28,TRBJ2-7,TGTGCCAGCAGCCCGCAGACCGGGCTCTACGAGCAGTACTTC,CASSPQTGLYEQYF
-,TRBD2,TRBV7-2,TRBJ2-3,TGTGCCAGCAGCTACTTAGGACTAGCGGGGGGGACGCAGTATTTT,CASSYLGLAGGTQYF
few,-,TRBV7-2,TRBJ1-3,TGTGCCAGCAGCTTAGAACAGGCGACTGGAAACACCATATATTTT,CASSLEQATGNTIYF
many,TRBD1,TRBV29-1,TRBJ1-2,TGCAGCGTGGAAACAGGGGAATCTAACTATGGCTACACCTTC,CSVETGESNYGYTF
many,-,TRBV3-1,TRBJ1-4,TGTGCCAGCAGCCAAGCCCCAGGGACAACTAATGAAAAACTGTTTTTT,CASSQAPGTTNEKLFF
-,-,TRBV7-2,TRBJ1-2,TGTGCCAGCAGCTTAGTTCCGGGGCCCACTAACTATGGCTACACCTTC,CASSLVPGPTNYGYTF
many,-,TRBV7-2,TRBJ1-2,TGTGCCAGCAGCTTGCCAGGCGCCCAGGGTGGCTACACCTTC,CASSLPGAQGGYTF
many,-,TRBV12-3/TRBV12-4,TRBJ1-2,TGTGCCAGCAGAGACGGCGCAGGATCTTATGGCTACACCTTC,CASRDGAGSYGYTF
few,-,TRBV4-3,TRBJ2-5,TGCGCCAGCAGCGCCGCGCGTTTTGAGACCCAGTACTTC,CASSAARFETQYF
many,-,TRBV7-9,TRBJ1-5,TGTGCCAGCAGCTTAGGTTCCGGGGGAAGGCAGCCCCAGCATTTT,CASSLGSGGRQPQHF
many,TRBD1,TRBV7-8,TRBJ2-1,TGTGCCAGCAGCCCACCTCGACAGGGCAATGAGCAGTTCTTC,CASSPPRQGNEQFF
few,TRBD2,TRBV29-1,TRBJ2-3,TGCAGCGTTGCCCCCTCGCTAGCGGTACATACGCAGTATTTT,CSVAPSLAVHTQYF
few,-,TRBV11-2,TRBJ2-6,TGTGCCACCAGGGGCGCTTCTGGGGCCAACGTCCTGACTTTC,CATRGASGANVLTF
-,-,TRBV7-2,TRBJ2-7,TGTGCCAGCACACTTAGGGCAGGAAGCACGTACTTC,CASTLRAGSTYF
few,-,TRBV7-6,TRBJ2-6,TGTGCCAGCAGCCCCCGTATCTTTGGGACGGCTCTCTCTGGGGCCAACGTCCTGACTTTC,CASSPRIFGTALSGANVLTF
few,TRBD1,TRBV10-3,TRBJ2-5,TGTGCCATCAGCGGGGACAGCACACAAGAGACCCAGTACTTC,CAISGDSTQETQYF
few,TRBD1,TRBV6-2/TRBV6-3,TRBJ2-1,TGTGCCAGCAGTTACAGGGACAGGGACTACAATGAGCAGTTCTTC,CASSYRDRDYNEQFF
-,-,TRBV6-6,TRBJ1-5,TGTGCCAGCGTTAAAGGGTGGAGCGGCGGATTCAATCAGCCCCAGCATTTT,CASVKGWSGGFNQPQHF
few,-,TRBV7-9,TRBJ1-2,TGTGCCAGCAGCTTATTAGGGGGACCGCACTATGGCTACACCTTC,CASSLLGGPHYGYTF
-,-,TRBV7-3,TRBJ2-1,TGTGCCAGCAGCTTAACGGGGCTGGGAGTAGCAAGCTATGAGCAGTTCTTC,CASSLTGLGVASYEQFF
-,-,TRBV19,TRBJ1-4,TGTGCCAGTAGTATGGGCGTTGGAGCAACTAATGAAAAACTGTTTTTT,CASSMGVGATNEKLFF
many,-,TRBV20-1,TRBJ2-7,TGCAGTGCTAGAGATCCTGCGGGGGCTACCTACGAGCAGTACTTC,CSARDPAGATYEQYF
many,-,TRBV12-3/TRBV12-4,TRBJ2-3,TGTGCCAGCAGCCCGGGTGTGGGTCGCGACACAGATACGCAGTATTTT,CASSPGVGRDTDTQYF
-,-,TRBV12-3/TRBV12-4,TRBJ1-1,TGTGCCAGCAGCCGTGGTCGGGCACCTCCCCAGGGAGCTTTCTTT,CASSRGRAPPQGAFF
few,TRBD1,TRBV4-3,TRBJ1-6,TGCGCCAGCAGCCAAGATCCGAAAACAGGGGCTCTCCACTTT,CASSQDPKTGALHF
-,-,TRBV27,TRBJ1-2,TGTGCCAGCAGTTTAAACCTCCACGCGTATGGCTACGCCTTC,CASSLNLHAYGYAF
many,-,TRBV11-2,TRBJ2-1,TGTGCCAGCAGCTTAGTTGTCGAAGGGACTTCCTACAATGAGCAGTTCTTC,CASSLVVEGTSYNEQFF
many,-,TRBV7-2,TRBJ2-7,TGTGCCAGCAGCTTAGTGGTGCGAGCGGGCTACGAGCAGTACTTC,CASSLVVRAGYEQYF
many,-,TRBV7-3,TRBJ1-6,TGTGCCAGCAGCTTAAGGGCGGCGTTGAGCTCCTATAATTCACCCCTCCACTTT,CASSLRAALSSYNSPLHF
many,TRBD1,TRBV12-3/TRBV12-4,TRBJ1-2,TGTGCCAGCAGTTCACCGCGACAGGGGGCTCACGGCTACACCTTC,CASSSPRQGAHGYTF
-,TRBD2,TRBV7-2,TRBJ2-3,TGTGCCAGCAGCTTAATAGCGGGGGGGATCACAGATACGCAGTATTTT,CASSLIAGGITDTQYF